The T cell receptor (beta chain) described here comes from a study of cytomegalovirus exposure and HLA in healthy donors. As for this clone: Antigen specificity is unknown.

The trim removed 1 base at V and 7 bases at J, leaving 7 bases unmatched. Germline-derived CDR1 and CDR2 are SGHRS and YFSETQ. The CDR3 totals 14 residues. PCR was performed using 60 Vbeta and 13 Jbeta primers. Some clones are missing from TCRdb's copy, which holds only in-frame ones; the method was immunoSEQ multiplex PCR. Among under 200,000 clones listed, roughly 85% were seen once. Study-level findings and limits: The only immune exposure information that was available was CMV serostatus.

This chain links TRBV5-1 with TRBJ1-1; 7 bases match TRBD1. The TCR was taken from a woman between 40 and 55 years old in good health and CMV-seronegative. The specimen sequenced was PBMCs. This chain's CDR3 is CASSLQGGAIEAFF. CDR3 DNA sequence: TGCGCCAGCAGCTTGCAGGGGGGCGCCATTGAAGCTTTCTTT.